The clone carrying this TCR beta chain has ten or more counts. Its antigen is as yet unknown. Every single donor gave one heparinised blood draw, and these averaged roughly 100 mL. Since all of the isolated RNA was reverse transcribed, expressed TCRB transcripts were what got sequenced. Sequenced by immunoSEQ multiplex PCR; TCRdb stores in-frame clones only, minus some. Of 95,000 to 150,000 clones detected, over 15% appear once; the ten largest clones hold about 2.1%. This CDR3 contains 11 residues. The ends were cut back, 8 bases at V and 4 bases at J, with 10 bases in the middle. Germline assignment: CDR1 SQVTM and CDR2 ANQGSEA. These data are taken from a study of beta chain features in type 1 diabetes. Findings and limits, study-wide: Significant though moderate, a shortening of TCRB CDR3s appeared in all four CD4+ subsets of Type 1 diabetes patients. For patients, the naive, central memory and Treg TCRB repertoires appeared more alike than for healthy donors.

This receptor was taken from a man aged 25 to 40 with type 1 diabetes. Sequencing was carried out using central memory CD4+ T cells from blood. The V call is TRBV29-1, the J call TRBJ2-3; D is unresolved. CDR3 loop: CSLRTADTQYF. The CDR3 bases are TGCAGCCTTCGAACCGCAGATACGCAGTATTTT.